This record covers a single T cell receptor (beta chain). Its target is not known. The identical CDR3 is also encoded by other nucleotide sequences in the sample. Evenly divided among several immunoSEQ plates was the genomic DNA of each subset. Generated by immunoSEQ multiplex PCR, the TCRdb table keeps only in-frame clones and is missing some. The sample has approximately 650,000 clones; 95% are singletons. As defined, naive CD8 cells were CD45RO-negative and positively selected for CCR7, with terminally differentiated effector memory CD45RA+ cells excluded. Donors were Caucasian adults residing in Nashville, Tennessee, USA. Germline CDR1 is MNHEY and CDR2 is SMNVEV (reference sequence). The V segment lost 5 bases and the J segment 0 bases; nucleotides outside the gene matches: 3. The CDR3 contains 14 residues. This sample was taken from a study of shared clonotypes between healthy human individuals. On the study more broadly: The donor pool was made up of a couple of women and a few men aged 18 to 49.

Overall study findings and caveats: The authors expected sequencing depth to affect clonotype sharing among donors.

Sequenced material: naive CD8+ T cells sorted from blood. The genes are TRBV27 and TRBJ1-1, with 7 positions matching TRBD1. This sequence originates from a woman in her 30s in good health. The CDR3 reads CASSPGTVNTEAFF. CDR3 bases: TGTGCCAGCAGTCCCGGGACAGTGAACACTGAAGCTTTCTTT.